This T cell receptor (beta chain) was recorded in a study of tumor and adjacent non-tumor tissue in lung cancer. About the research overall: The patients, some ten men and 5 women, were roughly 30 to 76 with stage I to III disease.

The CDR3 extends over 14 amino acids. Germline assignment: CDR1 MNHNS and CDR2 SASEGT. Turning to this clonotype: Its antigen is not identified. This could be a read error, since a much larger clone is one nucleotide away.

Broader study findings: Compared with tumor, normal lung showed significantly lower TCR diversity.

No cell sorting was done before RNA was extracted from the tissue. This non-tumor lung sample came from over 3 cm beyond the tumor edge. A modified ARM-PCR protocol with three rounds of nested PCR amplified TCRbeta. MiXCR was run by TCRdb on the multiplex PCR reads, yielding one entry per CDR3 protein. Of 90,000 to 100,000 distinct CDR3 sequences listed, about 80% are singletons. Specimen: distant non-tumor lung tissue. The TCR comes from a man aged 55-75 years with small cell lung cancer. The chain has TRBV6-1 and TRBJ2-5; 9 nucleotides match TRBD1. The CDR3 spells CASRTGGAEEAQYF. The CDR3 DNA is TGTGCCAGCAGAACAGGGGGCGCGGAAGAGGCCCAGTACTTC.